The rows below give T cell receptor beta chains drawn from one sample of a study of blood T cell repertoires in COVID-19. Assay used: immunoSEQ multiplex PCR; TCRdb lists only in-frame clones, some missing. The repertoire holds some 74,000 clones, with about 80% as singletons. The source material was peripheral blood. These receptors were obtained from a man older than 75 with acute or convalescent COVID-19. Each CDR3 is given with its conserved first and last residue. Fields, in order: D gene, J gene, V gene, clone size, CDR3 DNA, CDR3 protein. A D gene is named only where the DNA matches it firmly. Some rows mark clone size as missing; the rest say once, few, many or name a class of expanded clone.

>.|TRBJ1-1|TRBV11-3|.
TGTGCCAGCAGCTCGGACAGAGACACTGAAGCTTTCTTT
CASSSDRDTEAFF
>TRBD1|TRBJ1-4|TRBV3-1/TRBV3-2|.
TGTGCCAGCAGCCAAGTGTCGACAGGGTTTCCTTTGTTTTTT
CASSQVSTGFPLFF
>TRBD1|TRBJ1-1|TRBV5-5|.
TGTGCCAGCAGCGTCACAACAGGGGCGAAGAACACTGAAGCTTTCTTT
CASSVTTGAKNTEAFF
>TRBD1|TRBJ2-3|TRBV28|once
TGTGCCAGCCGACCGGGACAGTTTTTCACAGATACGCAGTATTTT
CASRPGQFFTDTQYF
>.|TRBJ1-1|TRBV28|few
TGTGCCAGCAGTTTAGGGGGCATCAGGAACACTGAAGCTTTCTTT
CASSLGGIRNTEAFF
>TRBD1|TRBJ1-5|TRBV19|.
TGTGCCAGTAGTATTTTAGGACAGGGGGATCAGCCCCAGCATTTT
CASSILGQGDQPQHF
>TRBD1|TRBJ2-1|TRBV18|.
TGTGCCAGCTCACCGCGGACAGGGGGTACTTCGGGGGACAATGAGCAGTTCTTC
CASSPRTGGTSGDNEQFF
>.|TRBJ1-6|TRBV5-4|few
TGTGCCAGCAGCACACAGGGTAATTCACCCCTCCACTTT
CASSTQGNSPLHF
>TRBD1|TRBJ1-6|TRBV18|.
TGTGCCAGCTCACCTCAAGGACAGGGCTATAATTCACCCCTCCACTTT
CASSPQGQGYNSPLHF
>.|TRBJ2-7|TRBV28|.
TGTGCCAGCAGTTTGGGTCACAGCACCTACGAGCAGTACTTC
CASSLGHSTYEQYF
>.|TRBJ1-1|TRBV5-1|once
TGCGCCAGCAGCTTGGCCGATAGGGGTGAAGCTTTCTTT
CASSLADRGEAFF
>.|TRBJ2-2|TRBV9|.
TGTGCCAGCAGCCACGGGGGCGGGGAGCTGTTTTTT
CASSHGGGELFF
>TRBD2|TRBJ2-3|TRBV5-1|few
TGCGCCAGCAGCTTGGTGGCATTAACTAGCGGGGGGGCCGGTACGCAGTATTTT
CASSLVALTSGGAGTQYF
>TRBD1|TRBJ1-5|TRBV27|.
TGTGCCAGCAGTGCTGGGACAGGGGATCAGCCCCAGCATTTT
CASSAGTGDQPQHF
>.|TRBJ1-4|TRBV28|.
TGTGCCAGCAGTTTATTAACGGGTTCTAATGAAAAACTGTTTTTT
CASSLLTGSNEKLFF
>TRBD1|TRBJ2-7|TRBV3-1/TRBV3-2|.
TGTGCCAGCAGCCAACCGATCCGGGACAGTCCCTACGAGCAGTACTTC
CASSQPIRDSPYEQYF
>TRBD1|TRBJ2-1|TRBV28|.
TGTGCCAGCAGCCCGGGGGGACAGGGGGCTAATGAGCAGTTCTTC
CASSPGGQGANEQFF
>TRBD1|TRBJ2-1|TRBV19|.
TGTGCCAGTAGTAGACAGGGTACCGACAATGAGCAGTTCTTC
CASSRQGTDNEQFF
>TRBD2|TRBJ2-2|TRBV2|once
TGTGCCAGCAGTGACGGGGGGGGCGGGCAGCTGTTTTTT
CASSDGGGGQLFF
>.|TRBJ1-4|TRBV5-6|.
TGTGCCAGCAGTCCGCAACTGGCTAATGAAAAACTGTTTTTT
CASSPQLANEKLFF
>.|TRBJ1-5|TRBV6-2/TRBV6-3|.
TGTGCCAGCAGTTCGACCCATTGGGGACTTTTAGGAAATCAGCCCCAGCATTTT
CASSSTHWGLLGNQPQHF
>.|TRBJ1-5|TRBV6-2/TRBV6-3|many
TGTGCCAGCAGCCCTCTGGACCTCGGCGGGGGTAATCAGCCCCAGCATTTT
CASSPLDLGGGNQPQHF
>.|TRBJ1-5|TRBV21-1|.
TGTGCCAGCAGCAAGAGGTGGTACAATAGCAATCAGCCCCAGCATTTT
CASSKRWYNSNQPQHF
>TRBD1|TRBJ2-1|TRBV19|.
TGTGCCAGTAGTATTTCCCGGGACAGTGGGTTGGATGAGCAGTTCTTC
CASSISRDSGLDEQFF
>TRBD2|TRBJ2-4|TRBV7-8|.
TGTGCCAGCAGCTTCAGGAGACTTGGGGCTAGCGGGCTCTCAGTCGAAAACATTCAGTACTTC
CASSFRRLGASGLSVENIQYF
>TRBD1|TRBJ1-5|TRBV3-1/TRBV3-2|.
TGTGCCAGCAGCCAAGGGGGACAGGAGAATCAGCCCCAGCATTTT
CASSQGGQENQPQHF
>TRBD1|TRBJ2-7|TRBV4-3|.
TGCGCCAGCAGCCACCAAACCGGGACAGTCTACGAGCAGTACTTC
CASSHQTGTVYEQYF
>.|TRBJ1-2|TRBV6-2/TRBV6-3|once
TGTGCCAGCAGTTATGATGGACAGTATGGCTACACCTTC
CASSYDGQYGYTF
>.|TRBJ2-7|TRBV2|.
TGTGCCAGCAGTGATCCCGGACACCGCAACTCCTACGAGCAGTACTTC
CASSDPGHRNSYEQYF
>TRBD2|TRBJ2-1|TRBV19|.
TGTGCCAGTAGTGGGGGACTAGCGGGTTACAATGGTGAGCAGTTCTTC
CASSGGLAGYNGEQFF
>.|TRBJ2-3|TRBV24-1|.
TGTGCCACCAGTGATTCAGGGGTAGATACGCAGTATTTT
CATSDSGVDTQYF
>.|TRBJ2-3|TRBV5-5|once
TGTGCCAGCAGCTTTATTCAGCAGGCCCATCAGTATTTT
CASSFIQQAHQYF
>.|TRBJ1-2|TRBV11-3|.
TGTGCCAGCAGCCATGGGCAGGGGCATTTCGACTATGGCTACACCTTC
CASSHGQGHFDYGYTF
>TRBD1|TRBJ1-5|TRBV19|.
TGTGCCAGTAGTACTTACAGGGGCGGCAATCAGCCCCAGCATTTT
CASSTYRGGNQPQHF
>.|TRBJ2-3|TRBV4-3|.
TGCGCCAGCAGCCAAGATGGACCCTGGGGGGCAGATACGCAGTATTTT
CASSQDGPWGADTQYF
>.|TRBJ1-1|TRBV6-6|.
TGTGCCAGCAGCCGCAACGGGGACACTGAAGCTTTCTTT
CASSRNGDTEAFF
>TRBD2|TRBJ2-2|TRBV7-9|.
TGTGCCAGCCTTGCTTGGGAGGGAGGCGGCACCGGGGAGCTGTTTTTT
CASLAWEGGGTGELFF
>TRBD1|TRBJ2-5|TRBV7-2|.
TGTGCCAGCAGCCCGACAGGGGGCGGCAGGGTGACCCAGTACTTC
CASSPTGGGRVTQYF
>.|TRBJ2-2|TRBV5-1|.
TGCGCCAGCAGCTTGGACGGACTTCAGGCCGGGGAGCTGTTTTTT
CASSLDGLQAGELFF
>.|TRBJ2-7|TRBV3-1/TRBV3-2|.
TGTGCCAGCAGCCAACGGTTCGCCGAGCAGTACTTC
CASSQRFAEQYF
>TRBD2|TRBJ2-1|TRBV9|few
TGTGCCAGCAGCCTCGGGACTAGCGGGAGACGGTTGGGGAATGAGCAGTTCTTC
CASSLGTSGRRLGNEQFF
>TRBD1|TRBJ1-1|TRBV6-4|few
TGTGCCAGCAGACTGGGACAGGGACAAGAAGCTTTCTTT
CASRLGQGQEAFF
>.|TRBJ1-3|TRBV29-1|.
TGCAGCGTTGAGACAGCGCTCTCTGGAAACACCATATATTTT
CSVETALSGNTIYF
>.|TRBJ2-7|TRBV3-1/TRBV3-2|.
TGTGCCAGCAGCCAAGCAGGGGTTGTATACGAGCAGTACTTC
CASSQAGVVYEQYF
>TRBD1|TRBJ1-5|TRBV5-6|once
TGTGCCAGCAGCGGATACGGACAGGGGGCGAGTCAGCCCCAGCATTTT
CASSGYGQGASQPQHF
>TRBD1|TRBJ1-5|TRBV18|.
TGTGCCAGCTCCCTCAGACAGGGGTTGCAGCCCCAGCATTTT
CASSLRQGLQPQHF